Each of the 22 T cell receptor beta chains below was sequenced from the same sample in a study of blood T cell repertoires in COVID-19. Produced via immunoSEQ multiplex PCR; TCRdb's table is partial and in-frame only. The repertoire consists of around 260,000 clones, with about 87% occurring once and the leading ten covering roughly 3.9%. Sequencing used peripheral blood. The source of these receptors is a man between 60 and 75 years old who had recovered from COVID-19.

The chain links TRBV10-3 to TRBJ1-6, with TRBD1 identical over 10 bases. CDR1 ENHRY and CDR2 SYGVKD come from the germline V gene. V trimming: 0 bases; J trimming: 6 bases; junction bases outside the gene matches: 2. This CDR3 has 16 residues. The CDR3 loop is CAISESGDRGNSPLHF. DNA of the CDR3: TGTGCCATCAGTGAGTCAGGGGACAGGGGTAATTCACCCCTCCACTTT.

The chain joins TRBV18 to TRBJ1-5, with D maybe TRBD1 (6 bases). Between the trimmed V and J ends, which lost 4 bases and 4 bases, there was a span of 14 bases. CDR3 length: 15 residues. Germline V CDR1 and CDR2: KGHSH, LQKENI. CDR3 bases: TGTGCCAGCTCACTTCAGCCAGGGGTTAATCAGCCCCAGCATTTT. As protein: CASSLQPGVNQPQHF.

The rearrangement uses TRBV2 and TRBJ2-2; no reliable D call. Trimming left V 7 bases short and J 6 bases short, with 6 bases between. In germline, CDR1 is SNHLY, CDR2 FYNNEI. The CDR3 has 11 amino acids. The CDR3 DNA sequence: TGTGCCAGCATCTTATCCGGGGAGCTGTTTTTT. Translation: CASILSGELFF.

This sequence joins TRBV6-5 and TRBJ2-1; 10 nucleotides agree with TRBD2. The CDR3 is made up of 16 amino acids. V lost 2 bases and J lost 8; bases outside the gene matches: 9. Germline values: CDR1 MNHEY, CDR2 SVGAGI. The CDR3 here is CASSYASGGAGYEQFF. The CDR3 coding sequence is TGTGCCAGCAGTTACGCTAGCGGGGGAGCTGGTTATGAGCAGTTCTTC.

This sequence joins TRBV5-5 and TRBJ2-5, with 11 bases lining up with TRBD1. From germline, CDR1 is SGHKS and CDR2 YYEKEE (reference sequence). J was trimmed by 5 bases and V by 4 bases; bases with no gene match: 7. The CDR3 contains 15 residues. The CDR3 loop is CASSIGQGAGETQYF. CDR3 DNA sequence: TGTGCCAGCAGCATTGGACAGGGGGCAGGGGAGACCCAGTACTTC.

The DNA of the CDR3 is TGTGCCAGCAGCTCTAGGGACAGGAGCTTTTCGTCCTACGAGCAGTACTTC. Its protein product is CASSSRDRSFSSYEQYF. The rearrangement links TRBV5-5 to TRBJ2-7; 8 positions match TRBD1. CDR3 length equals 17 residues. Germline CDR1 is SGHKS and CDR2 is YYEKEE (reference sequence). V gave up 3 bases and J gave up 1 base; unmatched junction bases: 12.

V is TRBV25-1 and J is TRBJ1-4; TRBD1 matches at 8 bases. In germline, CDR1 is MGHDK, CDR2 SYGVNS. The V segment lost 4 bases and the J segment 0 bases; nucleotides outside the gene matches: 10. The CDR3 contains 18 residues. CDR3 coding DNA: TGTGCCAGCAGTGTCCGTCAGGGGGCCAGTGCAACTAATGAAAAACTGTTTTTT. As protein: CASSVRQGASATNEKLFF.

The rearrangement uses TRBV18 and TRBJ1-4; possibly TRBD1 for D (5 bases). Germline loops: CDR1 KGHSH, CDR2 LQKENI. Trimming cost V 2 bases and J 3 bases, with 10 bases left between them. The CDR3 sequence is 15 residues long. The CDR3 DNA reads as TGTGCCAGCTCACCAGTCCAGGGTGCTAATGAAAAACTGTTTTTT. Translated, it gives CASSPVQGANEKLFF. Looking up the rest from reference TRBV18 and TRBJ1-4 gives the full variable domain: NAGVMQNPRHLVRRRGQEARLRCSPMKGHSHVYWYRQLPEEGLKFMVYLQKENIIDESGMPKERFSAEFPKEGPSILRIQQVVRGDSAAYFCASSPVQGANEKLFFGSGTQLSVL.

The chain carries TRBV5-1 and TRBJ1-3; D is uncertain. This CDR3 has 15 residues. Germline CDR1 is SGHRS and CDR2 is YFSETQ. V lost 0 bases, J lost 4 bases, and 11 bases lay in between. The CDR3 sequence is CASSLVGYGGNTIYF. The CDR3 region has the DNA TGCGCCAGCAGCTTGGTGGGCTATGGGGGAAACACCATATATTTT.

In DNA form, the CDR3 reads TGTGCCAGCAGTTCGTTTGGGGGCTCTAATCAGCCCCAGCATTTT. This translates into CASSSFGGSNQPQHF. V gene TRBV6-5 combines with J gene TRBJ1-5; perhaps TRBD1 as D (6 bases). The V end was cut by 4 bases, the J end by 4 bases, with 14 bases between. Germline values: CDR1 MNHEY, CDR2 SVGAGI. CDR3 length equals 15 residues.

The V gene is TRBV7-2, the J gene TRBJ2-5; D gene uncertain. The CDR3 length is 15 residues. Germline assignment: CDR1 SGHTA and CDR2 FQGNSA. V gave up 1 base and J gave up 5 bases, with 14 bases separating them. This CDR3 is CASSLVKQKLETQYF. In DNA form, the CDR3 reads TGTGCCAGCAGCTTAGTAAAACAAAAGTTGGAGACCCAGTACTTC.

The V call is TRBV5-5, the J call TRBJ2-3; tentative D call: TRBD1 (6 bases). The V end lost 0 bases, the J end lost 4 bases, and 12 bases lay between the germline ends. Germline-derived CDR1 and CDR2 are SGHKS and YYEKEE (reference sequence). This CDR3 is built from 15 residues. The CDR3, as DNA: TGTGCCAGCAGCTTGGGGGACACTCCACCAGATACGCAGTATTTT. Encoded protein: CASSLGDTPPDTQYF.

The rearrangement joins TRBV3-1 (or the pseudogene TRBV3-2) to TRBJ2-7; D is uncertain. V gave up 0 bases and J gave up 0 bases, with 9 bases separating them. This CDR3 is built from 15 residues. Germline lookup yields CDR1 LGHDT and CDR2 YNNKEL (reference sequence). DNA of the CDR3: TGTGCCAGCAGCCAAGACAGGCGTTCCTCCTACGAGCAGTACTTC. The encoded protein is CASSQDRRSSYEQYF.

The V call is TRBV3-1 (or the pseudogene TRBV3-2), the J call TRBJ1-1, with unresolved D. Germline values: CDR1 LGHDT, CDR2 YNNKEL (reference sequence). With 1 base removed from V and 3 bases from J, the gap between germline ends came to 3 bases. The CDR3 has 12 amino acids. The CDR3 protein is CASSQVDTEAFF. Written as DNA, the CDR3 is TGTGCCAGCAGCCAAGTCGACACTGAAGCTTTCTTT.

The chain employs TRBV10-2 and TRBJ1-2; a possible D gene is TRBD1 (6 bases). The ends were cut back, 2 bases at V and 8 bases at J, with 9 bases in the middle. Germline CDR1 WSHSY, CDR2 SAAADI. CDR3 length equals 12 residues. In DNA, the CDR3 is TGCGCCAGCAGTGAGAGACAGGTGGGCTACACCTTC. As protein: CASSERQVGYTF.

This clone has just one count. This chain uses TRBV6-5 with TRBJ1-3; 7 bases agree with TRBD1. The germline gives CDR1 MNHEY, CDR2 SVGAGI. The CDR3 has 15 amino acids. The V segment lost 6 bases and the J segment 3 bases; nucleotides outside the gene matches: 8. In DNA, the CDR3 is TGTGCCAGCAGACGAGACAGGGAGGATGGAAACACCATATATTTT. Protein: CASRRDREDGNTIYF.

V and J are TRBV19 and TRBJ1-5, with 9 bases identical to TRBD1. The CDR3 has 15 amino acids. Germline loops: CDR1 LNHDA, CDR2 SQIVND (reference sequence). Trimming cost V 6 bases and J 0 bases; bases outside gene matches: 3. The CDR3 loop is CASRLDRGSNQPQHF. The CDR3 DNA reads as TGTGCCAGTAGACTGGACAGGGGTAGCAATCAGCCCCAGCATTTT.

The CDR3 DNA follows: TGTGCCAGCAGTTTGGTCGACGGGACAGTGAAATACGAGCAGTACTTC. It codes for CASSLVDGTVKYEQYF. This chain connects TRBV6-5 to TRBJ2-7; 7 bases fit TRBD1. CDR3 length: 16 residues. Germline V gene sequence: CDR1 MNHEY, CDR2 SVGAGI. With 4 bases clipped from V and 4 bases from J, the junction kept 13 bases outside the gene matches.

The chain is built from TRBV6-2 or TRBV6-3 and TRBJ1-5, with 7 positions matching TRBD1. Germline V gene data show CDR1 as MNHEY and CDR2 as SVGEGT. Germline trimming cut 6 bases from V and 6 bases from J; bases unmatched to any gene: 11. The CDR3 has 15 residues. CDR3 loop: CASSSPTGLGQPQHF. The CDR3 DNA is TGTGCCAGCAGCTCCCCGACAGGGCTGGGTCAGCCCCAGCATTTT.

The chain carries TRBV4-2 and TRBJ2-1; TRBD2 might be the D (5 bases). CDR3 size: 18 residues. V lost 0 bases and J 5 bases, leaving 20 bases between the germline ends. Germline CDR1 and CDR2: LGHNA and YNFKEQ. The CDR3 coding sequence is TGTGCCAGCAGCCAAGAATCTCATAGGGTGCGGGCCCACAATGAGCAGTTCTTC. It translates to CASSQESHRVRAHNEQFF.

The rearrangement joins TRBV6-4 to TRBJ2-3; weak D call: TRBD2 (5 bases). Germline V gives CDR1 MRHNA, CDR2 SNTAGT. The CDR3 is 13 amino acids. Between the trimmed V and J ends, which lost 2 bases and 3 bases, there was a span of 6 bases. In nucleotides, the CDR3 is TGTGCCAGCAGTGACCGAGGGACAGATACGCAGTATTTT. Translating gives CASSDRGTDTQYF.

This clone was counted a single time. The chain uses TRBV7-6 and TRBJ1-6; 7 bases agree with TRBD1. The CDR3 is 18 amino acids. CDR1 is SGHVS, CDR2 FNYEAQ, per germline. V gave up 4 bases and J gave up 0 bases; unmatched junction bases: 9. This chain's CDR3 is CASSSSGTASSYNSPLHF. The CDR3 DNA reads TGTGCCAGCAGCTCATCCGGGACAGCTAGCTCCTATAATTCACCCCTCCACTTT.